Below, 19 T cell receptor beta chains from the same sample are listed, as sequenced in a study of T cell changes during pregnancy in multiple sclerosis. Measured with immunoSEQ multiplex PCR; TCRdb has only the in-frame clones, and not every one. The table lists tens of thousands of clones, roughly 93% of them singletons, with more than 2% in the top ten. Sequences were derived from peripheral blood, sampled in the second trimester of pregnancy. All receptors derive from a female donor with multiple sclerosis, enrolled in a pregnancy study.

The gene calls are TRBV6-6 and TRBJ1-5; TRBD1 matches 8 bases. CDR3 length equals 15 residues. Germline CDR1 is MNHNY and CDR2 is SVGAGI (reference sequence). V shed 2 bases and J 9 bases; nucleotides not matched to a gene: 9. The CDR3 spells CASSYETGVYRPQHF. CDR3 sequence (DNA): TGTGCCAGCAGTTACGAGACAGGGGTATATCGGCCCCAGCATTTT.

This chain joins TRBV4-1 and TRBJ1-5; 10 bases fit TRBD1. The V segment lost 2 bases and the J segment 4 bases; nucleotides outside the gene matches: 2. CDR1 and CDR2 from the germline V gene are MGHRA and YSYEKL. The CDR3 is 15 amino acids. CDR3 residues: CASSQWTGGNQPQHF. The CDR3 nucleotides read TGCGCCAGCAGCCAATGGACAGGGGGTAATCAGCCCCAGCATTTT.

A single count supports this clone. This sequence joins TRBV6-1 and TRBJ2-7, with 10 bases lining up with TRBD2. Germline V gene lookup returns CDR1 MNHNS and CDR2 SASEGT. Germline trimming cut 2 bases from V and 2 bases from J; bases unmatched to any gene: 12. The CDR3 spans 18 residues. CDR3 nucleotide sequence: TGTGCCAGCAGTGAACAGATTAGCGGGGGGACCTATACCTACGAGCAGTACTTC. Protein sequence: CASSEQISGGTYTYEQYF.

This clone was counted only a few times. J is TRBJ2-7 and V is TRBV1; the table's TRBD2 call for D was not verified on the DNA. TRBV1 is listed as a pseudogene. The CDR3 is 15 amino acids. The CDR3 reads CTSSQEGDGSGEQYF. CDR3 in DNA: TGCACCAGCAGCCAGGAAGGGGACGGAAGCGGGGAGCAGTACTTC.

The rearrangement uses TRBV7-8 and TRBJ2-6; D gene unclear. Trimming cost V 0 bases and J 0 bases, with 12 bases left between them. The CDR3 covers 18 residues. The V gene's germline CDR1 is SGHVS and CDR2 FQNEAQ. CDR3 coding DNA: TGTGCCAGCAGCTTAGCCTCGTACCCGAGCTCTGGGGCCAACGTCCTGACTTTC. Residues: CASSLASYPSSGANVLTF.

V is TRBV4-2 and J is TRBJ1-2; D gene unclear. V shed 2 bases and J shed 5 bases, with 18 bases lying between them. In germline, CDR1 is LGHNA, CDR2 YNFKEQ. This CDR3 has 16 amino acids. The CDR3 region has the DNA TGTGCCAGCAGCCAAACTAGCACCAGCCTCGGTTATGGCTACACCTTC. Encoded protein: CASSQTSTSLGYGYTF.

The J gene is TRBJ2-5, the V gene TRBV15, with D uncertain. CDR3 length equals 12 residues. Trimming stripped 0 bases from V and 6 bases from J, with 5 bases between. Per the germline V gene, CDR1 is LNHNV and CDR2 is YYDKDF (reference sequence). CDR3 in amino acids: CATSREYKTQYF. CDR3 coding DNA: TGTGCCACCAGCAGAGAATATAAGACCCAGTACTTC.

The gene calls are TRBV5-4 and TRBJ2-2; tentatively, D is TRBD1 (5 bases). This CDR3 has 16 residues. Germline V gene sequence: CDR1 SGHNT, CDR2 YYREEE (reference sequence). V lost 4 bases and J 5 bases, leaving 18 bases between the germline ends. CDR3 bases: TGTGCCAGCAGCCCAAGGACAAGACTTGGGACCGGGGAGCTGTTTTTT. Translating gives CASSPRTRLGTGELFF. Filled out from reference TRBV5-4 and TRBJ2-2, the complete variable domain reads ETGVTQSPTHLIKTRGQQVTLRCSSQSGHNTVSWYQQALGQGPQFIFQYYREEENGRGNFPPRFSGLQFPNYSSELNVNALELDDSALYLCASSPRTRLGTGELFFGEGSRLTVL.

This chain joins TRBV28 and TRBJ1-1; 7 bases map to TRBD1. Germline CDR1 reads MDHEN; CDR2 reads SYDVKM. The CDR3 is 15 residues long. J was trimmed by 5 bases and V by 5 bases; bases with no gene match: 11. The CDR3 nucleotides read TGTGCCAGCAGTCCTGACAGGGCGGTTTGGACTGAAGCTTTCTTT. Translation: CASSPDRAVWTEAFF.

The CDR3 loop reads CASSIAGEPNNEQFF. The DNA of the CDR3 is TGTGCCAGCAGTATAGCGGGGGAGCCAAACAATGAGCAGTTCTTC. The chain recombines TRBV7-3 with TRBJ2-1; 9 bases line up with TRBD2. Losses at the gene ends were 6 bases for V and 5 bases for J; bases not matched to a gene: 8. The CDR3 contains 15 residues. The germline CDR1 and CDR2 sequences are SGHTA and FQGTGA. Variable domain in full (rest from reference TRBV7-3 and TRBJ2-1): GAGVSQTPSNKVTEKGKYVELRCDPISGHTALYWYRQSLGQGPEFLIYFQGTGAADDSGLPNDRFFAVRPEGSVSTLKIQRTERGDSAVYLCASSIAGEPNNEQFFGPGTRLTVL.

The chain recombines TRBV7-9 with TRBJ1-1; D is unresolved. In germline, CDR1 is SEHNR, CDR2 FQNEAQ (reference sequence). This CDR3 comprises 14 residues. The germline V and J ends were trimmed by 4 bases and 0 bases, with 9 bases remaining between them. CDR3 residues: CASSSTFMNTEAFF. CDR3 DNA sequence: TGTGCCAGCAGCTCGACATTCATGAACACTGAAGCTTTCTTT.

This chain links TRBV14 with TRBJ1-6, with TRBD1 as a possible D gene (6 bases). This CDR3 contains 16 residues. V lost 4 bases to trimming and J lost 6 bases, with 16 bases between them. Germline lookup yields CDR1 SGHDN and CDR2 FVKESK. CDR3 in DNA: TGTGCCAGCAGCCCCCGGTGGGGGGGCCTTAATTCACCCCTCCACTTT. Its protein product is CASSPRWGGLNSPLHF.

This clone was seen just once. This sequence joins TRBV25-1 and TRBJ1-1, with TRBD1 matching 7 bases. Germline-derived CDR1 and CDR2 are MGHDK and SYGVNS. V lost 3 bases and J lost 2; bases outside the gene matches: 15. CDR3 length equals 18 residues. The CDR3 is CASSDDSLTGQRNTEAFF. CDR3 sequence (DNA): TGTGCCAGCAGTGATGACTCCCTAACGGGACAGCGTAACACTGAAGCTTTCTTT.

For the CDR3, the DNA is TGTGCCAGCAGCTTTGAATCGGGGTTGGGTTCACCCCTCCACTTT. This sequence encodes CASSFESGLGSPLHF. The V gene is TRBV5-4, the J gene TRBJ1-6; D is unresolved. The CDR3 is 15 residues long. From germline, CDR1 is SGHNT and CDR2 YYREEE (reference sequence). V lost 2 bases and J lost 9, with 15 bases in between.

This chain links TRBV7-8 with TRBJ1-1, with TRBD1 matching 7 bases. In germline, CDR1 is SGHVS, CDR2 FQNEAQ. V shed 1 base, J shed 7 bases, and the junction held 6 bases outside the gene matches. This CDR3 contains 14 residues. The CDR3 DNA reads TGTGCCAGCAGCTTAGGGAGTAGACAGGGTGAAGCTTTCTTT. Translated, it gives CASSLGSRQGEAFF. The full variable domain, rest sourced from reference TRBV7-8 and TRBJ1-1, is GAGVSQSPRYKVAKRGQDVALRCDPISGHVSLFWYQQALGQGPEFLTYFQNEAQLDKSGLPSDRFFAERPEGSVSTLKIQRTQQEDSAVYLCASSLGSRQGEAFFGQGTRLTVV.

The V gene is TRBV7-2, the J gene TRBJ2-7, with unresolved D. CDR1 is SGHTA, CDR2 FQGNSA, per germline. This CDR3 has 13 residues. Between the trimmed V and J ends, which lost 3 bases and 2 bases, there was a span of 8 bases. CDR3 sequence (DNA): TGTGCCAGCAGCTTGGCGGTTACCTACGAGCAGTACTTC. Translated, it gives CASSLAVTYEQYF.

The rearrangement uses TRBV6-4 and TRBJ2-1; 7 bases agree with TRBD2. V lost 5 bases and J lost 7; bases outside the gene matches: 8. Germline V gene lookup returns CDR1 MRHNA and CDR2 SNTAGT. CDR3 length: 14 residues. The CDR3 DNA follows: TGTGCCAGCAGTTCTCGCGGGAGAGAGAATGAGCAGTTCTTC. It yields the protein CASSSRGRENEQFF.

The chain joins TRBV27 to TRBJ1-2, with a possible D match to TRBD1 (6 bases). Per the germline V gene, CDR1 is MNHEY and CDR2 is SMNVEV (reference sequence). This CDR3 has 12 amino acids. Trimming took 7 bases from V and 7 from J, leaving 13 bases between them. CDR3 nucleotides: TGTGCCAGCACAAACAGGGTCGGTGGCTACACCTTC. Its translation: CASTNRVGGYTF.

This chain connects TRBV9 to TRBJ2-7; the D is unclear. The CDR3 contains 14 residues. V gave up 4 bases and J gave up 6 bases, with 17 bases separating them. Germline V gene sequence: CDR1 SGDLS, CDR2 YYNGEE. This CDR3 is CASSPRPLAAEQYF. CDR3 nucleotide sequence: TGTGCCAGCAGCCCCCGACCCCTGGCGGCCGAGCAGTACTTC.